A selection of T cell receptor beta chains follows, all from one sample in a study of memory CD4+ T cells and cytomegalovirus serostatus. The table came from immunoSEQ multiplex PCR; TCRdb's copy has only in-frame clones and leaves some out. Of 60,000 or so clones in the sample, approximately 77% were seen once. Sequenced: memory CD4+ T cells from blood. These receptors originate from an adult in good health and CMV-seronegative. Some clones in this sample may be carry-over from other donors' samples. Both conserved end residues are part of each CDR3. The D gene is left open where the match is weak. Part of the rows lack a size; the others show once, few, many or a class for expanded clones.

>TRBV4-3|-|-|TRBJ2-1
TGCGCCAGCAGCCTAGTAGTGCACGGTGAGCAGTTCTTC
CASSLVVHGEQFF
>TRBV5-1|-|-|TRBJ2-5
TGCGCCAGCAGCTTGAGTCAGCCTCAAGAGACCCAGTACTTC
CASSLSQPQETQYF
>TRBV2|-|few|TRBJ2-5
TGTGCCAGCAGTGTGATGGGGGAACATCGGGAGACCCAGTACTTC
CASSVMGEHRETQYF
>TRBV2|-|-|TRBJ1-6
TGTGCCAGCAGAGACCTAAATTCACCCCTCCACTTT
CASRDLNSPLHF
>TRBV5-1|TRBD1|-|TRBJ1-5
TGCGCCAGCAGACCTGGACAGGGTCTCAATCAGCCCCAGCATTTT
CASRPGQGLNQPQHF
>TRBV7-3|-|-|TRBJ2-3
TGTGCCAGCAGCCTACCTGGCGCAGATACGCAGTATTTT
CASSLPGADTQYF
>TRBV5-5|TRBD2|once|TRBJ2-1
TGTGCCAGCAGCTTGAGGAGGGAGGGCCGGTTTGAGCAGTTCTTC
CASSLRREGRFEQFF
>TRBV7-8|TRBD1|-|TRBJ1-1
TGTGCCAGCAGCTTGGGACAGGGGCGTCCTTTGAACACTGAAGCTTTCTTT
CASSLGQGRPLNTEAFF
>TRBV2|TRBD1|-|TRBJ1-3
TGTGCCAGCAGATCCGGGACAGGGGGCTCGGACACCATATATTTT
CASRSGTGGSDTIYF
>TRBV2|TRBD2|-|TRBJ2-4
TGTGCCAGCAGTGAAAGTGTCGGGAGGGTGGACATTCAGTACTTC
CASSESVGRVDIQYF
>TRBV19|-|-|TRBJ2-3
TGTGCCAGTAGTATTCTAGTAGCAGATACGCAGTATTTT
CASSILVADTQYF
>TRBV29-1|-|-|TRBJ2-2
TGCAGCGTTGACAGGGGGGGAAACACCGGGGAGCTGTTTTTT
CSVDRGGNTGELFF
>TRBV28|TRBD2|-|TRBJ2-7
TGTGCCAGCAGTTTAGTGTGGACTAGCGACCCCTACGAGCAGTACTTC
CASSLVWTSDPYEQYF
>TRBV11-2|TRBD1|-|TRBJ2-7
TGTGCCAGCAGCTTAGCTATAGGGACAGGGGGTTCCTACGAGCAGTACTTC
CASSLAIGTGGSYEQYF
>TRBV28|-|-|TRBJ2-7
TGTGCCAGCAGTGTACAGGGTCCCGAGCAGTACTTC
CASSVQGPEQYF
>TRBV2|TRBD2|-|TRBJ2-3
TGTGCCAGCCTGAAAGGCGGGAGGATGGAAGATACGCAGTATTTT
CASLKGGRMEDTQYF
>TRBV10-2|TRBD2|-|TRBJ2-1
TGCGCCAGCAGTGTACTAGCGGGAGGGGGTGAGCAGTTCTTC
CASSVLAGGGEQFF
>TRBV11-2|TRBD2|-|TRBJ2-3
TGTGCCAGCAGTTCCGATGTAGGGAGGGCCGCGGATACGCAGTATTTT
CASSSDVGRAADTQYF
>TRBV7-2|-|-|TRBJ2-7
TGTGCCAGCAGCTTAGGAGGTGGAGGGGTCTACGAGCAGTACTTC
CASSLGGGGVYEQYF
>TRBV7-2|TRBD1|-|TRBJ1-2
TGTGCCAGCAGCTGGAAACAGGGGGCAAGCTATGGCTACACCTTC
CASSWKQGASYGYTF